The sequence of this T cell receptor (beta chain) was determined in a study of cytomegalovirus exposure and HLA in healthy donors. General study findings and limits: In most subjects, TCR beta sequences reportedly gave accurate predictions of HLA-A and HLA-B alleles. In a later analysis, V- and J-gene trimming of beta chains associated with a DCLRE1C missense variant, replicated independently. Clonal expansion was found to be greater in HLA-associated TCR beta chains than in equally common others in a later analysis.

60 Vbeta and 13 Jbeta primers were used in PCR. Here immunoSEQ multiplex PCR was the method, and the copy in TCRdb shows in-frame clones only, minus some. This table has about 91,000 clones, roughly two thirds appearing once. CDR3 length: 15 amino acids. The J segment lost 4 bases and the V segment lost 2 bases, leaving 6 bases of the junction unmatched. The germline V gene has CDR1 SGHVS and CDR2 FNYEAQ. In this sample, this clone turned up a few times. Its antigen is unidentified. There was no recording of CMV serostatus for this donor. This chain uses TRBV7-6 with TRBJ2-5, with 8 bases that match TRBD2. This TCR was recovered from a human donor in good health. The sequencing sample was made of PBMCs. CDR3 sequence reads: CASSLSGGRGETQYF. In DNA, the CDR3 is TGTGCCAGCAGCTTATCGGGGGGGCGGGGAGAGACCCAGTACTTC.